Below are 11 T cell receptor beta chains sequenced from a single sample in a study of blood T cell repertoires in COVID-19. Sequencing used immunoSEQ multiplex PCR; TCRdb keeps in-frame clones, though not all of them. The table has approximately 450,000 clones, 85% to 90% seen once. Specimen: PBMCs or T cells enriched from blood (not recorded which). The receptors were sampled from a man aged 30-40 years who had recovered from COVID-19.

V usage is TRBV12-3 or TRBV12-4 and J usage is TRBJ1-2; 8 nucleotides align to TRBD1. Trimming removed 3 bases from V and 11 bases from J; junction bases left unmatched: 5. The CDR3 contains 12 residues. The CDR3 nucleotides read TGTGCCAGCAGTTTTAACAGGGGGGTATACACCTTC. It codes for CASSFNRGVYTF.

V usage is TRBV18 and J usage is TRBJ1-1; no firm D call. Trimming removed 3 bases at V and 1 base at J, with 12 bases between. The V gene's germline CDR1 is KGHSH and CDR2 LQKENI. CDR3 length: 15 amino acids. The CDR3 reads CASSPVRITNTEAFF. The CDR3 bases are TGTGCCAGCTCACCGGTGCGGATCACGAACACTGAAGCTTTCTTT.

The chain employs TRBV5-5 and TRBJ1-3, with 7 bases aligning to TRBD1. J gave up 4 bases and V 0 bases, and 4 bases lay outside the gene matches. The germline gives CDR1 SGHKS, CDR2 YYEKEE (reference sequence). This CDR3 contains 15 residues. The CDR3 spells CASSLADREGNTIYF. In nucleotides, the CDR3 is TGTGCCAGCAGCTTGGCTGACAGGGAAGGAAACACCATATATTTT.

This chain uses TRBV6-1 with TRBJ2-1, with 7 positions matching TRBD1. Germline-derived CDR1 and CDR2 are MNHNS and SASEGT. CDR3 length: 18 residues. Germline trimming cut 2 bases from V and 0 bases from J; bases unmatched to any gene: 10. CDR3: CASSEMAGGFISYNEQFF. The CDR3 DNA sequence: TGTGCCAGCAGTGAAATGGCAGGGGGTTTTATCTCCTACAATGAGCAGTTCTTC.

The chain is built from TRBV28 and TRBJ1-5; 8 bases line up with TRBD1. The CDR3 length is 16 residues. V dropped 6 bases and J dropped 3; count of bases not matched to a gene: 10. Germline V CDR1 and CDR2: MDHEN, SYDVKM. The CDR3 nucleotides are TGTGCCAGCAGATCTAGGACAGGGATAAACAATCAGCCCCAGCATTTT. Protein product: CASRSRTGINNQPQHF.

The rearrangement joins TRBV9 to TRBJ1-2; 7 bases are shared with TRBD1. Trimming took 3 bases from V and 0 from J; bases not matched to a gene: 20. The CDR3 loop spans 20 amino acids. Germline V CDR1 and CDR2: SGDLS, YYNGEE. CDR3 in DNA: TGTGCCAGCAGCGCGATCTACTCTGTGGGGACAGCCCATCCTAACTATGGCTACACCTTC. Translation: CASSAIYSVGTAHPNYGYTF.

This chain joins TRBV6-2 or TRBV6-3 and TRBJ2-1; D is unclear. The CDR3 consists of 14 residues. Germline lookup yields CDR1 MNHEY and CDR2 SVGEGT. V was pared by 2 bases and J by 7 bases, with 12 bases between. CDR3 sequence: CASSYSLVRNEQFF. In nucleotides, the CDR3 is TGTGCCAGCAGTTACAGCCTCGTGCGGAATGAGCAGTTCTTC.

This CDR3 reads CASSWTDTNQPQHF. The CDR3 coding sequence is TGTGCCAGCAGCTGGACAGACACCAATCAGCCCCAGCATTTT. The chain carries TRBV3-1 (or the pseudogene TRBV3-2) and TRBJ1-5, with a possible D match to TRBD1 (6 bases). Trimming left V 5 bases short and J 3 bases short, with 11 bases between. The CDR3 sequence is 14 residues long. In germline, CDR1 is LGHDT, CDR2 YNNKEL (reference sequence).

J is TRBJ1-2 and V is TRBV6-5, with a possible D match to TRBD1 (5 bases). The germline V gene has CDR1 MNHEY and CDR2 SVGAGI. Trimming took off 2 bases at V and 3 bases at J, with 10 bases between the two ends. This CDR3 contains 14 residues. The CDR3 region has the DNA TGTGCCAGCAGTTACGCAGCCAGGGACTATGGCTACACCTTC. Its translation is CASSYAARDYGYTF.

The chain is built from TRBV28 and TRBJ2-3; 11 nucleotides match TRBD2. CDR3 length: 19 amino acids. V gave up 4 bases and J gave up 6 bases; unmatched junction bases: 18. Germline V CDR1 and CDR2: MDHEN, SYDVKM. The CDR3 here is CASSSPGTSGSILGDTQYF. The CDR3 DNA sequence: TGTGCCAGCAGTTCCCCCGGGACTAGCGGATCTATCCTGGGGGATACGCAGTATTTT.

This rearrangement joins TRBV5-6 to TRBJ2-5; D unclear. Trimming removed 0 bases from V and 0 bases from J, with 9 bases in between. Germline V lookup: CDR1 SGHDT, CDR2 YYEEEE. This CDR3 spans 15 amino acids. CDR3 in DNA: TGTGCCAGCAGCTTGGTTACAACGTACCAAGAGACCCAGTACTTC. The encoded protein is CASSLVTTYQETQYF.